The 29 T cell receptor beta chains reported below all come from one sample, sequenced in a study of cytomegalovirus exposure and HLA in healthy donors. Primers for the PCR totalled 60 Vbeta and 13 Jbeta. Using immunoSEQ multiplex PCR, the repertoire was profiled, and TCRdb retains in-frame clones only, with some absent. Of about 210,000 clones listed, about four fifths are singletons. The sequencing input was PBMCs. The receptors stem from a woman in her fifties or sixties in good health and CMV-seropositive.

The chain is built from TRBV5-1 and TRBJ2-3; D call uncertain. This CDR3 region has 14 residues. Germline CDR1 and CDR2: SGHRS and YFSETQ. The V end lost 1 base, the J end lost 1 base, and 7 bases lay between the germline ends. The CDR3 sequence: CASSLNRGTDTQYF. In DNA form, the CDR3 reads TGCGCCAGCAGCTTGAATCGGGGCACAGATACGCAGTATTTT.

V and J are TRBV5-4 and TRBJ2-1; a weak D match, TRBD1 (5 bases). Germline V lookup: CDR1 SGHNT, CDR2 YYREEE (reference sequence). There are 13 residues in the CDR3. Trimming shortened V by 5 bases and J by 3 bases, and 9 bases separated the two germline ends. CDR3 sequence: CASRTALYNEQFF. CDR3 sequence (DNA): TGTGCCAGCAGGACAGCCCTCTACAATGAGCAGTTCTTC. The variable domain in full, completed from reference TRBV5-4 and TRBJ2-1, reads ETGVTQSPTHLIKTRGQQVTLRCSSQSGHNTVSWYQQALGQGPQFIFQYYREEENGRGNFPPRFSGLQFPNYSSELNVNALELDDSALYLCASRTALYNEQFFGPGTRLTVL.

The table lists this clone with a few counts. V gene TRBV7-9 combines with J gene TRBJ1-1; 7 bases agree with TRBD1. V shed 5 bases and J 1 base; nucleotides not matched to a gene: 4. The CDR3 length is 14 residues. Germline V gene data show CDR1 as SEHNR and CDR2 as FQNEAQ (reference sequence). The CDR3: CASSPRDRNTEAFF. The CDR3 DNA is TGTGCCAGCAGCCCAAGGGACAGGAACACTGAAGCTTTCTTT.

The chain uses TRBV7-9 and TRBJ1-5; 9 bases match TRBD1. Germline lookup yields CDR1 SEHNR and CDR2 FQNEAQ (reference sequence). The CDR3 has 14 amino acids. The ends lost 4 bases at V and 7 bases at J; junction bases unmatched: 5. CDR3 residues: CASSSGQGFQPQHF. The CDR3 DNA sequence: TGTGCCAGCAGCTCAGGACAGGGGTTCCAGCCCCAGCATTTT. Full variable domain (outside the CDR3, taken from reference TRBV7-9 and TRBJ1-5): DTGVSQNPRHKITKRGQNVTFRCDPISEHNRLYWYRQTLGQGPEFLTYFQNEAQLEKSRLLSDRFSAERPKGSFSTLEIQRTEQGDSAMYLCASSSGQGFQPQHFGDGTRLSIL.

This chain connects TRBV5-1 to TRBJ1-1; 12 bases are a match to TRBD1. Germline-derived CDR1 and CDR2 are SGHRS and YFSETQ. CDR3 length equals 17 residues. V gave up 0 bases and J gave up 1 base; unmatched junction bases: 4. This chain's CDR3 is CASSLGGTGGQNTEAFF. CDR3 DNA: TGCGCCAGCAGCTTGGGGGGGACAGGGGGCCAGAACACTGAAGCTTTCTTT. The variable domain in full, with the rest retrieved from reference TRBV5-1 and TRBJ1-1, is KAGVTQTPRYLIKTRGQQVTLSCSPISGHRSVSWYQQTPGQGLQFLFEYFSETQRNKGNFPGRFSGRQFSNSRSEMNVSTLELGDSALYLCASSLGGTGGQNTEAFFGQGTRLTVV.

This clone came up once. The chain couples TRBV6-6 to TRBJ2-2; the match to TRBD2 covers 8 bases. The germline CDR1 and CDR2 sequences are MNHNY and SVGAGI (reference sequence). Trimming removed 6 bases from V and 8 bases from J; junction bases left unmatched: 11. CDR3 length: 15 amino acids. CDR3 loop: CASSPGLASPGELFF. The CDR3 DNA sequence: TGTGCCAGCAGCCCTGGACTAGCCTCCCCGGGGGAGCTGTTTTTT.

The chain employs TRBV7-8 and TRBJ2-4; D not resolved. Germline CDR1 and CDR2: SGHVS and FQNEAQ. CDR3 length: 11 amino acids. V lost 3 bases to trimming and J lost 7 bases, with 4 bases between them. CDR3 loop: CASSFSNIQYF. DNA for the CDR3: TGTGCCAGCAGCTTCTCCAACATTCAGTACTTC.

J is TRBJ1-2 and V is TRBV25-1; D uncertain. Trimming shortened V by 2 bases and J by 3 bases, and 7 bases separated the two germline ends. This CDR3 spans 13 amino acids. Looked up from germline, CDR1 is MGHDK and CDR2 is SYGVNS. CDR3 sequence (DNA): TGTGCCAGCAGTGAAGGGAGAGACTATGGCTACACCTTC. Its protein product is CASSEGRDYGYTF.

CDR3: CASSPTGGVTYEQYF. CDR3 sequence (DNA): TGTGCCAGCAGCCCGACAGGGGGTGTAACCTACGAGCAGTACTTC. The chain uses TRBV2 and TRBJ2-7; 9 nucleotides line up with TRBD1. J gave up 2 bases and V 6 bases, and 8 bases lay outside the gene matches. The germline V gene has CDR1 SNHLY and CDR2 FYNNEI. This CDR3 spans 15 amino acids.

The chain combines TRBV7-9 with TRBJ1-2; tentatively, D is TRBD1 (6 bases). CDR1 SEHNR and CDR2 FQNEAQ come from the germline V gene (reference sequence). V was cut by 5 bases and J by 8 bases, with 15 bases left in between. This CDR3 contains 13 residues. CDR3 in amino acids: CASSPGTSGGYTF. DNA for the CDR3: TGTGCCAGCAGCCCCGGGACATCGGGAGGCTACACCTTC.

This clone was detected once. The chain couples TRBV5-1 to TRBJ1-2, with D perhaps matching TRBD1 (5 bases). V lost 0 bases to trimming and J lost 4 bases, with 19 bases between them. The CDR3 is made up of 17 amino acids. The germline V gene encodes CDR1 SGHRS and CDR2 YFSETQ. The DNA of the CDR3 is TGCGCCAGCAGCTTGGCTGGTGGGCAGGGACTATCCTATGGCTACACCTTC. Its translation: CASSLAGGQGLSYGYTF.

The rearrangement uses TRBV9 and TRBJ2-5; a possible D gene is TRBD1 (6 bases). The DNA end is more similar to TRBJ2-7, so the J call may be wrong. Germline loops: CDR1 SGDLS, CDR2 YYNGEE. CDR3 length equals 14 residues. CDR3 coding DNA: TGTGCCAGCAGCGGCTCCGGGACAATCTACGAGCAGTACTTC. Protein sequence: CASSGSGTIYEQYF.

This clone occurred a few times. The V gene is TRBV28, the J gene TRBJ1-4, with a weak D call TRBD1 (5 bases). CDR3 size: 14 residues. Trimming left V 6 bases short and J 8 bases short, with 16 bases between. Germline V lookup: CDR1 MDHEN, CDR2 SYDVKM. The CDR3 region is CASRPWGGGEKLFF. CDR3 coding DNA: TGTGCCAGCAGACCCTGGGGGGGAGGAGAAAAACTGTTTTTT.

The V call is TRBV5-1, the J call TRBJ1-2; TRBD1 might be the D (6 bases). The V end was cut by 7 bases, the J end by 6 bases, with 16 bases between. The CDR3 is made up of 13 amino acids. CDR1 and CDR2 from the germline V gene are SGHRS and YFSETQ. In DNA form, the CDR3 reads TGCGCCAGCGGGGAATCCACAGGGCATGGCTACACCTTC. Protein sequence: CASGESTGHGYTF.

As DNA, the CDR3 is TGTGCCTGGAGGGGACAGGGGTATCAGCCCCAGCATTTT. This codes for CAWRGQGYQPQHF. The V gene is TRBV30, the J gene TRBJ1-5; TRBD1 matches 10 bases. CDR1 GTSNPN and CDR2 SVGIG come from the germline V gene (reference sequence). This CDR3 spans 13 amino acids. V trimming: 3 bases; J trimming: 5 bases; junction bases outside the gene matches: 1. Complete variable domain (other parts from reference TRBV30 and TRBJ1-5): SQTIHQWPATLVQPVGSPLSLECTVEGTSNPNLYWYRQAAGRGLQLLFYSVGIGQISSEVPQNLSASRPQDRQFILSSKKLLLSDSGFYLCAWRGQGYQPQHFGDGTRLSIL.

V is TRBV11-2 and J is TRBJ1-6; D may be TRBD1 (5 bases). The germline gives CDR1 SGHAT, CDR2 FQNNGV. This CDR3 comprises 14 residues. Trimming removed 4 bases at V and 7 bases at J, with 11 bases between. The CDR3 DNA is TGTGCCAGCAGCTCCGCAGGGTTGAATTCACCCCTCCACTTT. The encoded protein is CASSSAGLNSPLHF.

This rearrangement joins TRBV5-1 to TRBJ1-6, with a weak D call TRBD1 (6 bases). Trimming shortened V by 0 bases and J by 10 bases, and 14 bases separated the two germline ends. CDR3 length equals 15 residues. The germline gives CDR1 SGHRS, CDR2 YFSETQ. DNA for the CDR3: TGCGCCAGCAGCTTGGAGGGCAGGGGAAACTCACCCCTCCACTTT. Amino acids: CASSLEGRGNSPLHF.

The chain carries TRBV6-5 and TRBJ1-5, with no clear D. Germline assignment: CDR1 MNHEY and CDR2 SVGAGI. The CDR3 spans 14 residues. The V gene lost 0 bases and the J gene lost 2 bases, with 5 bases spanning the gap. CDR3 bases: TGTGCCAGCAGTTACTCCCCTGGCAATCAGCCCCAGCATTTT. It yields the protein CASSYSPGNQPQHF.

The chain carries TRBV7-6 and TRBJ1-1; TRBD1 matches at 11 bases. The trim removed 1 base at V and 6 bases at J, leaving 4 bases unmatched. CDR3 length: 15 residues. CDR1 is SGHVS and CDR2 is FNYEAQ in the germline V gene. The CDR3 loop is CASSLGPDRGPEAFF. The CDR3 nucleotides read TGTGCCAGCAGCTTAGGACCGGACAGGGGGCCTGAAGCTTTCTTT.

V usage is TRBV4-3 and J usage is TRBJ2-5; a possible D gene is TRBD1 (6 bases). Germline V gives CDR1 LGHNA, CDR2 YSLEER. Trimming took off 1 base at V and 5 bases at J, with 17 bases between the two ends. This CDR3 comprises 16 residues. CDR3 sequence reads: CASSQGTGAQGETQYF. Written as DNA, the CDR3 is TGCGCCAGCAGCCAAGGTACCGGGGCTCAGGGGGAGACCCAGTACTTC.

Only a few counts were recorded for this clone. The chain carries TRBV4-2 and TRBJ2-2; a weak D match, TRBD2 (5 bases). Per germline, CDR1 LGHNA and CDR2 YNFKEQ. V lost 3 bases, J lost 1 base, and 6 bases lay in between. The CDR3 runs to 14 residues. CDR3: CASSHRENTGELFF. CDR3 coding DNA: TGTGCCAGCAGCCACCGGGAGAACACCGGGGAGCTGTTTTTT.

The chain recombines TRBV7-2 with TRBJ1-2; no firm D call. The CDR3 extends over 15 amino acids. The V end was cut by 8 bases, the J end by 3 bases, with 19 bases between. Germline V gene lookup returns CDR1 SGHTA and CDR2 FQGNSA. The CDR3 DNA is TGTGCCAGCTCACTCGGGAGGATTACGGACTATGGCTACACCTTC. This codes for CASSLGRITDYGYTF.

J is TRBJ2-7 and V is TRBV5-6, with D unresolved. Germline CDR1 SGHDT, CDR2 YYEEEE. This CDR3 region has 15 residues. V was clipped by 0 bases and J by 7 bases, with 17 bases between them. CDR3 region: CASSLEVRSLEEQYF. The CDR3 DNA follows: TGTGCCAGCAGCTTGGAAGTCAGGTCTTTGGAAGAGCAGTACTTC. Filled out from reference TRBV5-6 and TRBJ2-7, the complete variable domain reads DAGVTQSPTHLIKTRGQQVTLRCSPKSGHDTVSWYQQALGQGPQFIFQYYEEEERQRGNFPDRFSGHQFPNYSSELNVNALLLGDSALYLCASSLEVRSLEEQYFGPGTRLTVT.

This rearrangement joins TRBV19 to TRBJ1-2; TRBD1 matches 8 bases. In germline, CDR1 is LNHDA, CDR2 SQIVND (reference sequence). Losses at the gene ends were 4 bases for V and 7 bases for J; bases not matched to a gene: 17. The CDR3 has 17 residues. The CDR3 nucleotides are TGTGCCAGTAGTACTGTCGCCCCATTGACAGGGGCAGGTGGCTACACCTTC. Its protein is CASSTVAPLTGAGGYTF. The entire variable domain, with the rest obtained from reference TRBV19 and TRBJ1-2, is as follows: DGGITQSPKYLFRKEGQNVTLSCEQNLNHDAMYWYRQDPGQGLRLIYYSQIVNDFQKGDIAEGYSVSREKKESFPLTVTSAQKNPTAFYLCASSTVAPLTGAGGYTFGSGTRLTVV.

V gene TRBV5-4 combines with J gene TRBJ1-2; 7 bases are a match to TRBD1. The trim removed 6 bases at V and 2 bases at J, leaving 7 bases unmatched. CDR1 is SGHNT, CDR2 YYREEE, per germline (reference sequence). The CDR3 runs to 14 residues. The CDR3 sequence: CASKFGTANYGYTF. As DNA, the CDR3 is TGTGCCAGCAAATTCGGGACAGCAAACTATGGCTACACCTTC.

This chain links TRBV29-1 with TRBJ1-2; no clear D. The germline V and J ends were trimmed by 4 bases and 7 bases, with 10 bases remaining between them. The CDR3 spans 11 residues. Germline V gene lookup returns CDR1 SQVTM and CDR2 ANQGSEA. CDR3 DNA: TGCAGCGTTGCTAGGAGTCTTGGCTACACCTTC. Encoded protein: CSVARSLGYTF.

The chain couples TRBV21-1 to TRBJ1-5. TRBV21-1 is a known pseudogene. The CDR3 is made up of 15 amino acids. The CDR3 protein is CASSKGGSSNQPQHF. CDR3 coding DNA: TGTGCCAGCAGCAAAGGAGGCAGTAGCAATCAGCCCCAGCATTTT.

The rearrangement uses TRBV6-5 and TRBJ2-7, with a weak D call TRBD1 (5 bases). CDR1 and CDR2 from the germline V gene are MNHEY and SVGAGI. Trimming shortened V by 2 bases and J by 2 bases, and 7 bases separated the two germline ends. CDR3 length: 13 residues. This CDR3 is CASSYDSAYEQYF. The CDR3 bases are TGTGCCAGCAGTTACGACAGTGCCTACGAGCAGTACTTC.

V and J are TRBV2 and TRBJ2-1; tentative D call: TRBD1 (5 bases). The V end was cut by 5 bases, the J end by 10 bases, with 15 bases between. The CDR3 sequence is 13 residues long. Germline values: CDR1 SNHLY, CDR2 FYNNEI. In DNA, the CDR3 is TGTGCCAGCAGTCAGACCACAGGATCCGAGCAGTTCTTC. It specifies CASSQTTGSEQFF.